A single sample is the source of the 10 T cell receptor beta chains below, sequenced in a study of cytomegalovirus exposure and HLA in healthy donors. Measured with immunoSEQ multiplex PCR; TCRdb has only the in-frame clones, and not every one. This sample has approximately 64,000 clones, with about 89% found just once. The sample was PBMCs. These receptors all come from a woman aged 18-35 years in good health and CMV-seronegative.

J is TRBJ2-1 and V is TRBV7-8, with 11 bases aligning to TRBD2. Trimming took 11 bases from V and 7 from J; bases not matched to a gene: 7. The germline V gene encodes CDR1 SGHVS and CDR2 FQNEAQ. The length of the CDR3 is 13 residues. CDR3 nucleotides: TGTGCCGGGGGGGGACTAGCGGAGAATGAGCAGTTCTTC. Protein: CAGGGLAENEQFF.

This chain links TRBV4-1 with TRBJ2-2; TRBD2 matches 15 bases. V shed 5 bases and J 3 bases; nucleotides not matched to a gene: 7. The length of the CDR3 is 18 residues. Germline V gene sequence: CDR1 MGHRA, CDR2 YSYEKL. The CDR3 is CASSYGLAGGPDTGELFF. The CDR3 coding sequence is TGCGCCAGCAGCTACGGACTAGCGGGAGGGCCGGACACCGGGGAGCTGTTTTTT.

CDR3 in DNA: TGTGCCAGCTCACCCTTAGAGCTCACAGATACGCAGTATTTT. It encodes CASSPLELTDTQYF. This sequence joins TRBV18 and TRBJ2-3; no clear D. CDR1 and CDR2 (germline): KGHSH, LQKENI. V was trimmed by 3 bases and J by 2 bases, leaving 9 bases between them. The length of the CDR3 is 14 residues.

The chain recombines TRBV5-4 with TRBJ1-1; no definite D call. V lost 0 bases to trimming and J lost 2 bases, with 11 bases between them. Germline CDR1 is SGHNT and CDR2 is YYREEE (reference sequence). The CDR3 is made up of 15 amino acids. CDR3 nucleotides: TGTGCCAGCAGCTTGGCCGGAGGGTCAAACACTGAAGCTTTCTTT. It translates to CASSLAGGSNTEAFF.

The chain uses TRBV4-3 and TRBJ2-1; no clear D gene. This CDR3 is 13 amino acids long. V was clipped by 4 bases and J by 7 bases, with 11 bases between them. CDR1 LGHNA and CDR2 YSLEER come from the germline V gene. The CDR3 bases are TGCGCCAGCAGCCTGAGCCGTAAAAATGAGCAGTTCTTC. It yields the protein CASSLSRKNEQFF.

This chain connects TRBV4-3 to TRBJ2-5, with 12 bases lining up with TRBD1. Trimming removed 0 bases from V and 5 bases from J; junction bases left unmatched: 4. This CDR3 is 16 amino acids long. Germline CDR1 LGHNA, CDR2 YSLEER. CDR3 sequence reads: CASSQDVGQGAETQYF. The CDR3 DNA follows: TGCGCCAGCAGCCAAGATGTGGGACAGGGGGCTGAGACCCAGTACTTC.

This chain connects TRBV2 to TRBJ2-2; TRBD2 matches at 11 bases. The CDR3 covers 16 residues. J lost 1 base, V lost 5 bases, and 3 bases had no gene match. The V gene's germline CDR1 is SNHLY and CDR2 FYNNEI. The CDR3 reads CASSRLAGLNTGELFF. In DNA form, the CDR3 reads TGTGCCAGCAGTAGACTAGCGGGACTGAACACCGGGGAGCTGTTTTTT.

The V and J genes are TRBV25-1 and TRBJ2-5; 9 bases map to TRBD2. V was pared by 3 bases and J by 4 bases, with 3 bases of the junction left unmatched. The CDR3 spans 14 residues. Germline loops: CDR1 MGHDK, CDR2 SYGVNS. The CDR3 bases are TGTGCCAGCAGTGACTCACTAGCGGGAGAGACCCAGTACTTC. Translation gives CASSDSLAGETQYF.

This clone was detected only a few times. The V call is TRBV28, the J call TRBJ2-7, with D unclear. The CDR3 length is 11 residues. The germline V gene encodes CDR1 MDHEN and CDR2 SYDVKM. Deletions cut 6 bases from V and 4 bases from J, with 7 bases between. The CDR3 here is CASSNKYEQYF. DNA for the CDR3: TGTGCCAGCAGCAACAAGTACGAGCAGTACTTC. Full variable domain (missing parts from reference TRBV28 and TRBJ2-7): DVKVTQSSRYLVKRTGEKVFLECVQDMDHENMFWYRQDPGLGLRLIYFSYDVKMKEKGDIPEGYSVSREKKERFSLILESASTNQTSMYLCASSNKYEQYFGPGTRLTVT.

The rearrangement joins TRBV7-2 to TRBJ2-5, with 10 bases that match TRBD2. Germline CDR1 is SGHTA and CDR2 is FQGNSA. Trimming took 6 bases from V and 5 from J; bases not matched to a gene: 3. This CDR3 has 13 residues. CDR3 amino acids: CASRTSGAETQYF. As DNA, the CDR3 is TGTGCCAGCAGAACTAGCGGGGCCGAGACCCAGTACTTC.